The clone carrying this TCR beta chain was seen only a few times. What it recognizes is unknown. The sample belongs to a study of relationships among human T cell subsets. Study-wide results and caveats: No significant subset differences appeared in V, D, J use, CDR3 length or N-additions. Many CDR3s were shared across Th1, Th2 and regulatory subsets.

Semiquantitative ARM-PCR amplified T cell receptor alpha and beta CDR3 regions from mRNA. ARM-PCR used tagged nested gene-specific primers, then communal superprimers for exponential amplification. In TCRdb, the multiplex PCR reads were re-called with MiXCR into one record per CDR3 protein. Of over 10,000 distinct CDR3 sequences detected, around 64% appear once; the ten largest clones hold 25% to 30%. After CD25, CD56 and CD294 bead selections, the flow-through was collected as Th1 cells. Per the germline V gene, CDR1 is SEHNR and CDR2 is FQNEAQ (reference sequence). Germline trimming cut 1 base from V and 4 bases from J; bases unmatched to any gene: 8. The CDR3 extends over 16 amino acids.

The sequence was obtained from a man in his forties in good health. Source material: CD4+ Th1 cells sorted from blood. The chain is built from TRBV7-9 and TRBJ1-1; 8 bases are shared with TRBD1. CDR3: CASSLDLVGQATEAFF. The DNA for the CDR3 is TGTGCCAGCAGCTTAGATTTGGTGGGACAGGCCACTGAAGCTTTCTTT. Full variable domain (rest looked up from reference TRBV7-9 and TRBJ1-1): DTGVSQNPRHKITKRGQNVTFRCDPISEHNRLYWYRQTLGQGPEFLTYFQNEAQLEKSRLLSDRFSAERPKGSFSTLEIQRTEQGDSAMYLCASSLDLVGQATEAFFGQGTRLTVV.